This T cell receptor beta chain was observed in a study of blood T cells in healthy people across ages. Investigators took around 10 milliliters of peripheral blood from every donor. A second PCR of about 7 to 12 cycles used a sample-barcoded 5' primer and a J-beta primer mix. From the 5' RACE reads, TCRdb called clonotypes with MiXCR, one entry per CDR3 protein. The sample holds under 800,000 distinct CDR3 sequences; more than 20% are singletons and the top ten take 3.5% to 4%. The sample taken for sequencing was blood. This receptor was obtained from a man between 65 and 80 years old in good health.

DNA for the CDR3: TGTGCCAGCAGTGTCTTCGGGGCGGGAGAAGTGAAGACCCAGTACTTC. Protein: CASSVFGAGEVKTQYF. This chain connects TRBV12-3 or TRBV12-4 to TRBJ2-5; the match to TRBD2 covers 7 bases. The CDR3 contains 16 residues. V lost 5 bases to trimming and J lost 6 bases; unmatched junction nucleotides: 15.